Below are 29 T cell receptor beta chains sequenced from a single sample in a study of blood T cell repertoires in COVID-19. Data came from immunoSEQ multiplex PCR; TCRdb stores just in-frame clones and leaves some out. The data hold 34,000 or so clones, with 80% observed a single time. Specimen: peripheral blood. The receptors come from a man at least 80 years old with acute or convalescent COVID-19.

The chain uses TRBV28 and TRBJ2-2; D perhaps matches TRBD1 (5 bases). Trimming took 6 bases from V and 0 from J, leaving 11 bases between them. Germline V gene lookup returns CDR1 MDHEN and CDR2 SYDVKM. This CDR3 is 15 amino acids long. CDR3 amino acids: CASRRPGPNTGELFF. The CDR3 coding sequence is TGTGCCAGCAGGCGACCAGGGCCGAACACCGGGGAGCTGTTTTTT.

V is TRBV7-8 and J is TRBJ2-1; D not certain. The ends were cut back, 1 base at V and 8 bases at J, with 6 bases in the middle. This CDR3 is 12 amino acids long. Germline lookup yields CDR1 SGHVS and CDR2 FQNEAQ. This chain's CDR3 is CASSLGSDEQFF. The CDR3 region has the DNA TGTGCCAGCAGCTTAGGGAGCGATGAGCAGTTCTTC.

This chain connects TRBV6-5 to TRBJ2-7; TRBD1 matches at 9 bases. CDR3 length: 15 amino acids. V gave up 6 bases and J gave up 1 base; unmatched junction bases: 7. Germline V CDR1 and CDR2: MNHEY, SVGAGI. The CDR3 nucleotides are TGTGCCAGCAGGGGACAGGGTCGGGGTTCCTACGAGCAGTACTTC. Residues: CASRGQGRGSYEQYF.

The genes are TRBV11-2 and TRBJ2-1, with a tentative D call TRBD2 (5 bases). Trimming removed 3 bases from V and 10 bases from J, with 19 bases in between. The CDR3 length is 15 residues. In germline, CDR1 is SGHAT, CDR2 FQNNGV. The CDR3 here is CASSLSASLRGEQFF. DNA for the CDR3: TGTGCCAGCAGCTTGTCGGCATCCTTAAGAGGGGAGCAGTTCTTC.

The V and J genes are TRBV7-2 and TRBJ1-2, with TRBD1 matching 10 bases. The CDR3 totals 17 residues. CDR1 is SGHTA and CDR2 is FQGNSA in the germline V gene. Unmatched junction bases numbered 10, after V lost 5 bases and J lost 1 base. For the CDR3, the DNA is TGTGCCAGCAGCCCTAGGACAGGGGGAACCAGTAACTATGGCTACACCTTC. It codes for CASSPRTGGTSNYGYTF.

The chain combines TRBV9 with TRBJ1-6; no clear D gene. Trimming removed 0 bases at V and 10 bases at J, with 14 bases between. Germline V lookup: CDR1 SGDLS, CDR2 YYNGEE. This CDR3 contains 15 residues. This chain's CDR3 is CASSVGARDGSPLHF. CDR3 coding DNA: TGTGCCAGCAGCGTAGGAGCGCGCGATGGATCACCCCTCCACTTT.

The chain has TRBV15 and TRBJ1-1, with unresolved D. The germline V and J ends were trimmed by 2 bases and 8 bases, with 9 bases remaining between them. Germline V gene lookup returns CDR1 LNHNV and CDR2 YYDKDF (reference sequence). This CDR3 region has 12 residues. CDR3 DNA: TGTGCCACCAGCAGAATGACTTCCGAAGCTTTCTTT. This gives the protein CATSRMTSEAFF.

V is TRBV5-5 and J is TRBJ1-5; D possibly corresponds to TRBD1 (5 bases). Germline values: CDR1 SGHKS, CDR2 YYEKEE (reference sequence). The CDR3 length is 17 residues. V lost 4 bases to trimming and J lost 1 base, with 18 bases between them. CDR3 region: CASSNLWTTNSNQPQHF. CDR3 nucleotide sequence: TGTGCCAGCAGCAATTTATGGACAACAAACAGCAATCAGCCCCAGCATTTT.

The chain links TRBV5-1 to TRBJ1-2; D is uncertain. V was clipped by 0 bases and J by 6 bases, with 9 bases between them. The CDR3 covers 13 residues. The germline gives CDR1 SGHRS, CDR2 YFSETQ. CDR3 sequence: CASSLGEVHGYTF. The CDR3 nucleotides are TGCGCCAGCAGCTTGGGCGAGGTCCATGGCTACACCTTC.

The chain carries TRBV10-3 and TRBJ1-2; TRBD1 aligns across 7 bases. J gave up 0 bases and V 8 bases, and 9 bases lay outside the gene matches. The CDR3 length is 15 residues. Per germline, CDR1 ENHRY and CDR2 SYGVKD. CDR3 nucleotide sequence: TGTGCCATCTCGAGGGGGCAGAGAACTAACTATGGCTACACCTTC. Its protein product is CAISRGQRTNYGYTF.

In its sample, this clone was seen a few times. CDR3 loop: CARSEAKETQYF. In nucleotides, the CDR3 is TGTGCCAGGAGTGAGGCGAAAGAGACCCAGTACTTC. The V and J genes are TRBV19 and TRBJ2-5; the D is unclear. V was trimmed by 9 bases and J by 3 bases, leaving 11 bases between them. Germline CDR1 reads LNHDA; CDR2 reads SQIVND (reference sequence). The CDR3 loop spans 12 amino acids.

This clone came up a few times. The V and J genes are TRBV3-1 (or the pseudogene TRBV3-2) and TRBJ2-1; 10 bases are shared with TRBD1. Trimming cost V 4 bases and J 0 bases; bases outside gene matches: 3. This CDR3 has 16 residues. Germline V gene lookup returns CDR1 LGHDT and CDR2 YNNKEL (reference sequence). CDR3 nucleotide sequence: TGTGCCAGCAGCCGGACAGGGGGTCTCTCCTACAATGAGCAGTTCTTC. This translates into CASSRTGGLSYNEQFF.

This sequence joins TRBV27 and TRBJ2-5, with 9 bases that match TRBD2. The CDR3 has 16 amino acids. The V gene's germline CDR1 is MNHEY and CDR2 SMNVEV (reference sequence). J was trimmed by 2 bases and V by 0 bases; bases with no gene match: 4. CDR3 nucleotide sequence: TGTGCCAGCAGTTTATCGTCCGCGGGAGGGCAAGAGACCCAGTACTTC. It yields the protein CASSLSSAGGQETQYF.

V usage is TRBV27 and J usage is TRBJ1-5; D remains ambiguous. The CDR3 runs 13 residues. Germline CDR1 MNHEY, CDR2 SMNVEV (reference sequence). Trimming shortened V by 8 bases and J by 6 bases, and 14 bases separated the two germline ends. This CDR3 is CASGLGFGQPQHF. The DNA for the CDR3 is TGTGCCAGCGGACTGGGGTTTGGTCAGCCCCAGCATTTT.

This chain links TRBV28 with TRBJ1-5; 8 nucleotides match TRBD1. Germline CDR1 is MDHEN and CDR2 is SYDVKM. Trimming cost V 10 bases and J 1 base; bases outside gene matches: 9. The CDR3 is 15 amino acids. The CDR3 spells CAKVRGQVSNQPQHF. The DNA for the CDR3 is TGTGCCAAAGTGCGGGGACAGGTCAGCAATCAGCCCCAGCATTTT.

This chain connects TRBV6-4 to TRBJ1-5; 8 nucleotides agree with TRBD1. This CDR3 is built from 15 residues. The germline V gene encodes CDR1 MRHNA and CDR2 SNTAGT. Trimming took 6 bases from V and 0 from J; bases not matched to a gene: 4. For the CDR3, the DNA is TGTGCCAGCAGGGACAGGGACTATAGCAATCAGCCCCAGCATTTT. As protein: CASRDRDYSNQPQHF.

The chain recombines TRBV7-9 with TRBJ2-7, with TRBD2 identical over 15 bases. Germline assignment: CDR1 SEHNR and CDR2 FQNEAQ (reference sequence). V gave up 4 bases and J gave up 7 bases; unmatched junction bases: 8. CDR3 size: 16 residues. CDR3 in DNA: TGTGCCAGCAGCTCACGGACTAGCGGGGGGGCCAGGGAGCAGTACTTC. This codes for CASSSRTSGGAREQYF.

This rearrangement joins TRBV30 to TRBJ1-1; 11 bases agree with TRBD1. Germline V gene data show CDR1 as GTSNPN and CDR2 as SVGIG (reference sequence). CDR3 length: 14 residues. J was trimmed by 6 bases and V by 4 bases; bases with no gene match: 7. The CDR3: CAWNPGQGDSEAFF. The CDR3 DNA reads as TGTGCCTGGAACCCGGGACAGGGGGACTCTGAAGCTTTCTTT.

The chain recombines TRBV5-5 with TRBJ1-5; 8 nucleotides line up with TRBD1. The CDR3 is 17 amino acids. Germline assignment: CDR1 SGHKS and CDR2 YYEKEE (reference sequence). Trimming removed 0 bases from V and 2 bases from J; junction bases left unmatched: 7. CDR3 sequence: CASSLEGRGRGNQPQHF. The CDR3 DNA follows: TGTGCCAGCAGCTTGGAAGGCAGGGGGCGAGGCAATCAGCCCCAGCATTTT.

The chain combines TRBV19 with TRBJ1-1; 9 nucleotides line up with TRBD1. This CDR3 has 15 residues. V gave up 5 bases and J gave up 6 bases; unmatched junction bases: 10. CDR1 LNHDA and CDR2 SQIVND come from the germline V gene (reference sequence). The CDR3 here is CASSQGQGIYAEAFF. CDR3 nucleotides: TGTGCCAGTAGTCAGGGACAGGGTATTTACGCTGAAGCTTTCTTT.

This clone was seen only a few times. V is TRBV23-1 and J is TRBJ2-2; TRBD2 is a possible D gene (7 bases). TRBV23-1 is an open reading frame whose function is uncertain. V lost 4 bases, J lost 2 bases, and 14 bases lay in between. The CDR3 is made up of 16 amino acids. CDR3 nucleotides: TGCGCCAGCAGTCCAACCGGGGGGCCTAACACCGGGGAGCTGTTTTTT. It specifies CASSPTGGPNTGELFF.

The chain uses TRBV19 and TRBJ1-6; 9 bases agree with TRBD1. This CDR3 has 15 amino acids. The germline gives CDR1 LNHDA, CDR2 SQIVND (reference sequence). J lost 5 bases, V lost 6 bases, and 5 bases had no gene match. Here the CDR3 reads CASRPGQGNNSPLHF. The CDR3 DNA sequence: TGTGCCAGTAGACCGGGACAGGGAAATAATTCACCCCTCCACTTT.

A few counts support this clone. The chain couples TRBV6-2 or TRBV6-3 to TRBJ2-4; 8 bases are shared with TRBD1. The V segment lost 5 bases and the J segment 1 base; nucleotides outside the gene matches: 13. CDR1 and CDR2 (germline): MNHEY, SVGEGT. There are 18 residues in the CDR3. The CDR3 nucleotides are TGTGCCAGCAGTGCAGCGGACAGGGTGGGTGCGGCCAAAAACATTCAGTACTTC. This encodes CASSAADRVGAAKNIQYF.

The table lists this clone with a count of one. The rearrangement joins TRBV19 to TRBJ2-1, with TRBD1 matching over 9 bases. This CDR3 comprises 17 residues. Unmatched junction bases numbered 10, after V lost 5 bases and J lost 2 bases. Germline CDR1 LNHDA, CDR2 SQIVND (reference sequence). The CDR3 nucleotides are TGTGCCAGTAGTTCCCAAGACAGGGGGAGGGCCTACAATGAGCAGTTCTTC. The encoded protein is CASSSQDRGRAYNEQFF.

This clone showed up just once. The rearrangement links TRBV18 to TRBJ2-3, with D possibly being TRBD2 (6 bases). This CDR3 contains 16 residues. Germline V gene sequence: CDR1 KGHSH, CDR2 LQKENI. Trimming stripped 0 bases from V and 1 base from J, with 11 bases between. The CDR3, as DNA: TGTGCCAGCTCACCACCGCCTAGCGAGGGCACAGATACGCAGTATTTT. Translation gives CASSPPPSEGTDTQYF. The full variable domain, in which reference TRBV18 and TRBJ2-3 provide the parts outside the CDR3, is NAGVMQNPRHLVRRRGQEARLRCSPMKGHSHVYWYRQLPEEGLKFMVYLQKENIIDESGMPKERFSAEFPKEGPSILRIQQVVRGDSAAYFCASSPPPSEGTDTQYFGPGTRLTVL.

The chain recombines TRBV9 with TRBJ2-2, with D perhaps matching TRBD2 (5 bases). CDR3 length: 15 residues. V was cut by 1 base and J by 6 bases, with 13 bases left in between. Germline-derived CDR1 and CDR2 are SGDLS and YYNGEE. The CDR3 sequence: CASSVSEGVSGELFF. The CDR3 nucleotides read TGTGCCAGCAGCGTATCTGAGGGAGTTTCCGGGGAGCTGTTTTTT.

V is TRBV19 and J is TRBJ2-2; 9 positions agree with TRBD1. Germline V CDR1 and CDR2: LNHDA, SQIVND (reference sequence). The CDR3 extends over 16 amino acids. V trimming: 6 bases; J trimming: 4 bases; junction bases outside the gene matches: 9. Written as DNA, the CDR3 is TGTGCCAGTAGACTTACGGGACAGGGAATCACCGGGGAGCTGTTTTTT. Its protein product is CASRLTGQGITGELFF.

This sequence joins TRBV6-2 or TRBV6-3 and TRBJ2-3; D may be TRBD1 (6 bases). The V end lost 0 bases, the J end lost 10 bases, and 14 bases lay between the germline ends. Germline CDR1 is MNHEY and CDR2 is SVGEGT. This CDR3 spans 14 amino acids. Written as DNA, the CDR3 is TGTGCCAGCAGTTACTCGAACCCCTCAGGGGCGCAGTATTTT. Residues: CASSYSNPSGAQYF.

V is TRBV19 and J is TRBJ2-2, with 7 positions matching TRBD2. The CDR3 has 15 residues. Germline V gene lookup returns CDR1 LNHDA and CDR2 SQIVND (reference sequence). Trimming removed 5 bases from V and 1 base from J; junction bases left unmatched: 4. CDR3 bases: TGTGCCAGTAGTCGGACTAGGGGGAACACCGGGGAGCTGTTTTTT. Residues: CASSRTRGNTGELFF.